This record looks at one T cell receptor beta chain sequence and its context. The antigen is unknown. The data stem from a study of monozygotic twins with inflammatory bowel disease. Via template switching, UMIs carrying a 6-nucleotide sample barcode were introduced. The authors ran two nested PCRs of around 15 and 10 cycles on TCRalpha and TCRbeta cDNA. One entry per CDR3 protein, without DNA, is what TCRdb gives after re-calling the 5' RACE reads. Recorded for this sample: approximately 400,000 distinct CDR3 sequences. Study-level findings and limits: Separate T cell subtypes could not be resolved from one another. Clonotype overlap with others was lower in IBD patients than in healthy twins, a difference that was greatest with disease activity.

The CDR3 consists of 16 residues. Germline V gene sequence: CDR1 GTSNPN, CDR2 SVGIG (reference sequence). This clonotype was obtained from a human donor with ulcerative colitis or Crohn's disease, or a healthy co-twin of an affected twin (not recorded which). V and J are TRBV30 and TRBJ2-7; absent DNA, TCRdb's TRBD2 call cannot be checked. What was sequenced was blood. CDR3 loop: CAWSLSWIAGAFEQYF.